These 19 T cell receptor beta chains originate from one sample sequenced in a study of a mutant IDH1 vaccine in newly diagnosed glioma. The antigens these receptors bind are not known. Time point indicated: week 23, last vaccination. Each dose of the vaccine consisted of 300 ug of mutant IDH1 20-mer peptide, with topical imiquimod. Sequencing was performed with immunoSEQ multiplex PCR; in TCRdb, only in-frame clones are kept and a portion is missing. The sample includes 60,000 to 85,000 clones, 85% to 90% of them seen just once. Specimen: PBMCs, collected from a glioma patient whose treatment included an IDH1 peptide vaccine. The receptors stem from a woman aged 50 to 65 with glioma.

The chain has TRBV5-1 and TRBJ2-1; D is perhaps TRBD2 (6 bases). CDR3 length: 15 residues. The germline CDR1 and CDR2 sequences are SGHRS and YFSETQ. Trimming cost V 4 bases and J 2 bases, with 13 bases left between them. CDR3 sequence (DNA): TGCGCCAGCAGCACGGGACTCCGAACCTACAATGAGCAGTTCTTC. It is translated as CASSTGLRTYNEQFF.

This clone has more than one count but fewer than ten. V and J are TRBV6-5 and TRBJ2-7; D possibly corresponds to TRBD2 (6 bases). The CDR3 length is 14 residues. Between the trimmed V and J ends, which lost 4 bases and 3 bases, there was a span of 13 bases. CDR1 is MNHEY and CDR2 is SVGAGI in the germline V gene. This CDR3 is CASSSYAGLYEQYF. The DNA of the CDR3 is TGTGCCAGCAGTTCCTATGCGGGACTCTACGAGCAGTACTTC.

CDR3: CASRGLPNQPQHF. Here the CDR3 DNA reads TGTGCCAGCAGGGGACTTCCTAATCAGCCCCAGCATTTT. The chain employs TRBV28 and TRBJ1-5, with a weak D call TRBD1 (5 bases). The length of the CDR3 is 13 residues. CDR1 and CDR2 from the germline V gene are MDHEN and SYDVKM. Trimming took 6 bases from V and 4 from J, leaving 10 bases between them.

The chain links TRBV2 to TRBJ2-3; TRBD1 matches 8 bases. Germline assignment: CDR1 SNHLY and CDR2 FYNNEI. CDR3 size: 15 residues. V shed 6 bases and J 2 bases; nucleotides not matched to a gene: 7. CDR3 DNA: TGTGCCAGCAGGGTGGGACAGGTTTCCACAGATACGCAGTATTTT. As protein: CASRVGQVSTDTQYF.

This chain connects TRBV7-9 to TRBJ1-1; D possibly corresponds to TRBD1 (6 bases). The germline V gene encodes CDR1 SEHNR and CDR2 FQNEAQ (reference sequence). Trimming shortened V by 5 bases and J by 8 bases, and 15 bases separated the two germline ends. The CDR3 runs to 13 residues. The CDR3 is CASSIQGRGEAFF. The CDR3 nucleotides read TGTGCCAGCAGCATACAGGGACGGGGAGAAGCTTTCTTT. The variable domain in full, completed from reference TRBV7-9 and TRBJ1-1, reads DTGVSQNPRHKITKRGQNVTFRCDPISEHNRLYWYRQTLGQGPEFLTYFQNEAQLEKSRLLSDRFSAERPKGSFSTLEIQRTEQGDSAMYLCASSIQGRGEAFFGQGTRLTVV.

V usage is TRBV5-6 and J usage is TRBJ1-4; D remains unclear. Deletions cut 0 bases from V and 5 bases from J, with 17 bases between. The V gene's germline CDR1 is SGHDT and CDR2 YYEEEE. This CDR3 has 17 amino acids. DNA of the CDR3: TGTGCCAGCAGCTTGGGTCTGGGAATTAGAAGGAATGAAAAACTGTTTTTT. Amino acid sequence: CASSLGLGIRRNEKLFF.

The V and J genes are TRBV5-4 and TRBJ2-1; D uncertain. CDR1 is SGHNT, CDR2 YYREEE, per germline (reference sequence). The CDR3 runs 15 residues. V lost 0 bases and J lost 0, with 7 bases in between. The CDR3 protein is CASSLDGSSYNEQFF. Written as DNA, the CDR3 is TGTGCCAGCAGCTTGGACGGAAGCTCCTACAATGAGCAGTTCTTC.

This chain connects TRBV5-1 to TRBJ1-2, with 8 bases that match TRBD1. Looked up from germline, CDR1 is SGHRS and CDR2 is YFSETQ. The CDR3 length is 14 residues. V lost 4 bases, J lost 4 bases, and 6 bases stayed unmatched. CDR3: CASSRTGQGYGYTF. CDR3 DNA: TGCGCCAGCAGCAGGACTGGACAGGGCTATGGCTACACCTTC.

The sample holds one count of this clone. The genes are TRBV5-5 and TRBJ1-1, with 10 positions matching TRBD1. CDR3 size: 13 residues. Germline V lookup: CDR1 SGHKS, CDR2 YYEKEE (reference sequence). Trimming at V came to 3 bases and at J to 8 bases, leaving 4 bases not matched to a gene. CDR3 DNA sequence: TGTGCCAGCAGCTCGGGACAGGGGACCGAAGCTTTCTTT. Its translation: CASSSGQGTEAFF.

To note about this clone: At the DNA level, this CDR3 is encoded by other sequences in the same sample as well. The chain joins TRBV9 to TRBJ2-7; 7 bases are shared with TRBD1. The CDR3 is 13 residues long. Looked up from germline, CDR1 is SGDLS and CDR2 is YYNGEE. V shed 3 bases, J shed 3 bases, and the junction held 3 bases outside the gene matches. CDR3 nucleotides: TGTGCCAGCAGCGGGCACAGGGGCTACGAGCAGTACTTC. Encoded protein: CASSGHRGYEQYF.

CDR3 region: CASSSLGRREGQETQYF. The CDR3 DNA is TGTGCCAGCAGCTCTCTCGGGAGGCGGGAGGGCCAAGAGACCCAGTACTTC. V usage is TRBV7-6 and J usage is TRBJ2-5, with 9 positions matching TRBD2. The length of the CDR3 is 17 residues. The J segment lost 1 base and the V segment lost 4 bases, leaving 10 bases of the junction unmatched. Germline V lookup: CDR1 SGHVS, CDR2 FNYEAQ.

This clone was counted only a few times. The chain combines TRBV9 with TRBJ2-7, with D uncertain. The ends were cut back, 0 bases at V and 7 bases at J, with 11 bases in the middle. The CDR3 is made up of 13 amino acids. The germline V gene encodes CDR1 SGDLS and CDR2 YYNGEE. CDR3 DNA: TGTGCCAGCAGCGTAGGTAGTGTGGGAGAGCAGTACTTC. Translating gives CASSVGSVGEQYF.

In nucleotides, the CDR3 is TGTGCCAGCAGCGTCGGGGTAGATACGCAGTATTTT. Protein: CASSVGVDTQYF. The chain combines TRBV9 with TRBJ2-3, with a possible D match to TRBD2 (5 bases). CDR1 is SGDLS, CDR2 YYNGEE, per germline. Trimming took 2 bases from V and 5 from J, leaving 6 bases between them. The CDR3 has 12 residues.

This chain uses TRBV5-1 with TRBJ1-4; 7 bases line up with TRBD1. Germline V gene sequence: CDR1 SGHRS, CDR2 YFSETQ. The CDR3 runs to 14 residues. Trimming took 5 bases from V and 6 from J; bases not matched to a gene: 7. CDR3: CASRAGQDYEKLFF. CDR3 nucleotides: TGCGCCAGCAGGGCAGGACAGGACTATGAAAAACTGTTTTTT.

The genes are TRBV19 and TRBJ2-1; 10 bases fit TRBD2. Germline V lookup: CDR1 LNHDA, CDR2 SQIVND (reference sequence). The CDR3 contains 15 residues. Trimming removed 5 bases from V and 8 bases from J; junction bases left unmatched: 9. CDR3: CASSQWASGSHEQFF. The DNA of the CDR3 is TGTGCCAGTAGTCAGTGGGCTAGCGGGAGTCATGAGCAGTTCTTC.

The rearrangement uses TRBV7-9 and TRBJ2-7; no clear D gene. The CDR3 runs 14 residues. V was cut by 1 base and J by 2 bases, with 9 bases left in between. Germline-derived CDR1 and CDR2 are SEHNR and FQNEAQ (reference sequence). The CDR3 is CASSLEGSPYEQYF. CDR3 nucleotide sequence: TGTGCCAGCAGCTTAGAAGGCAGCCCCTACGAGCAGTACTTC.

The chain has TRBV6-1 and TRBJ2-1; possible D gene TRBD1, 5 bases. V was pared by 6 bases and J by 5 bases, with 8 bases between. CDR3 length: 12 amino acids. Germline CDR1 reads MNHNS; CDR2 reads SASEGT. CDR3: CASSPTDNEQFF. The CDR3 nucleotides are TGTGCCAGCAGCCCGACAGACAATGAGCAGTTCTTC.

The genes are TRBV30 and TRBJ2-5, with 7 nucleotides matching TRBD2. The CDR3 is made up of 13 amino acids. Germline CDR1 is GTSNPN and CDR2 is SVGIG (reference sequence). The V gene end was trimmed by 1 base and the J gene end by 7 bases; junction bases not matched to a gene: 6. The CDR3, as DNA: TGTGCCTGGAGTGGACTAGCAGAGGGGACCCAGTACTTC. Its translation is CAWSGLAEGTQYF.

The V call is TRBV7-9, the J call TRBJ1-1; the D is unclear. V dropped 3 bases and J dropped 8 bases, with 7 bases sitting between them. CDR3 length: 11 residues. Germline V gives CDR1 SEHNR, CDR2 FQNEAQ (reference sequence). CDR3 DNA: TGTGCCAGCAGCTTTAAAAACGAAGCTTTCTTT. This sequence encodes CASSFKNEAFF.